These 8 T cell receptor beta chains were all obtained from the same sample, sequenced in a study of CXCR3-negative and CXCR3-positive naive CD8 T cells. Study observations and caveats: When CXCR3-positive naive cells were set against CXCR3-negative naive cells, the former had more hydrophobic TRB CDR3s.

Libraries of TRB cDNA were made by 5' RACE and carried UMIs. TCRdb derives one entry per CDR3 protein from the 5' RACE reads, leaving out DNA. Reported are about 50,000 distinct CDR3 sequences; the ten largest clones contain around 0.6%. These receptors have no identified antigens. Sequenced: naive CXCR3+ CD8+ T cells from blood. As for subset: CD45RO-CCR7+CD27+CD95- naive CD8+ T cells expressing CXCR3 (TNR3+). The receptors were sampled from a human donor in good health. Some clones in this sample may be carry-over from other donors' samples.

The chain combines TRBV6-5 with TRBJ2-7; TCRdb designates TRBD1, a call that cannot be tested without DNA. Germline CDR1 and CDR2: MNHEY and SVGAGI. This CDR3 region has 12 residues. This CDR3 reads CASSQAGVEQYF.

CDR3 protein: CASSSRDRSYPQYF. The V and J genes are TRBV28 and TRBJ2-7; with no DNA, the TCRdb D assignment of TRBD1 cannot be verified. Germline-derived CDR1 and CDR2 are MDHEN and SYDVKM. The CDR3 has 14 amino acids.

V gene TRBV7-3 combines with J gene TRBJ2-1. CDR1 and CDR2 (germline): SGHTA, FQGTGA. This CDR3 has 14 residues. CDR3 loop: CASSLNVGNNEQFF.

The J gene is TRBJ2-1, the V gene TRBV12-3 or TRBV12-4. The CDR3 consists of 14 residues. The CDR3 here is CASSFRGSYNEQFF.

V gene TRBV29-1 combines with J gene TRBJ2-5. Germline lookup yields CDR1 SQVTM and CDR2 ANQGSEA. This CDR3 is built from 12 residues. Here the CDR3 reads CSVVLWPETQYF.

The chain links TRBV4-3 to TRBJ1-3; TCRdb indicates TRBD1, and absent DNA this call remains unverified. This CDR3 is built from 16 residues. Germline CDR1 and CDR2: LGHNA and YSLEER. CDR3 region: CASSQDTGITGNTIYF.

The chain links TRBV20-1 to TRBJ2-7. Germline assignment: CDR1 DFQATT and CDR2 SNEGSKA (reference sequence). The length of the CDR3 is 13 residues. CDR3 amino acids: CSARIAVSYEQYF.

The chain joins TRBV4-3 to TRBJ1-6; no DNA is available, so the TRBD1 call from TCRdb remains unchecked. This CDR3 contains 16 residues. Per germline, CDR1 LGHNA and CDR2 YSLEER. The CDR3 loop reads CASSQDTPGAPSPLHF.